The TCR beta chain described here comes from a study of blood T cell repertoires in COVID-19. Across the study: There were acute and convalescent COVID-19 samples, and they came from the United States, Italy and Spain.

The CDR3 has 15 residues. Between the trimmed V and J ends, which lost 4 bases and 0 bases, there was a span of 12 bases. Germline values: CDR1 GTSNPN, CDR2 SVGIG (reference sequence). Source study methods: The assay estimated nucleated cells by amplifying reference gene primers. Profiling relied on immunoSEQ multiplex PCR, and the TCRdb table lists in-frame clones only, not all of them. That table furnishes V, J and clone size, whereas the DNA furnished D and trimming. The sample carries some 180,000 clones, around 81% recorded once. This TCR derives from a man between 65 and 80 years old with active or convalescent COVID-19. The chain couples TRBV30 to TRBJ2-2; possibly TRBD2 for D (5 bases). The sample consisted of peripheral blood. This chain's CDR3 is CAWKRQATNTGELFF. DNA of the CDR3: TGTGCCTGGAAGCGGCAGGCGACGAACACCGGGGAGCTGTTTTTT.